This T cell receptor beta chain was documented in a study of low-dose radiotherapy and immunotherapy resistance in tumors. The overall study: Over 26 weeks, cohort 2 got 1 Gy every two weeks, reaching 13 Gy. One day before radiation and immunotherapy, intravenous cyclophosphamide 200 mg/m2 was administered, with this repeated every two weeks.

The time point was: after trial treatment. Treatment in this sample: LDRT plus nivolumab, ipilimumab, low-dose cyclophosphamide and aspirin (RACIN trial). Donors were treated with nivolumab, ipilimumab, aspirin, and low-dose cyclophosphamide and radiotherapy. This clonotype was counted at least ten times. TRAV and TRBV primers primed cDNA for both TCRalpha and TCRbeta. TCRs were amplified for roughly 22 PCR cycles with a constant-region primer and V-primer adapter. Isolated mRNA was amplified by in vitro transcription. TCRdb re-called the reads with MiXCR, one entry per CDR3 protein. Here the sample spans about 30,000 distinct CDR3 sequences, under 55% being singletons. The specimen comprised PBMCs, sampled after low-dose radiotherapy plus immunotherapy. The origin of this receptor is a male donor with gallbladder cancer.

The CDR3 coding sequence is TGTGCCAGCAGTTTCGGAGCTAGCTCTATCTACGAGCAGTACTTC. Amino acids: CASSFGASSIYEQYF. V is TRBV28 and J is TRBJ2-7, with a weak D call TRBD2 (5 bases). The CDR3 extends over 15 amino acids. Trimming stripped 3 bases from V and 3 bases from J, with 15 bases between. CDR1 and CDR2 (germline): MDHEN, SYDVKM.